In this sample, the clone carrying this T cell receptor (beta chain) turned up a few times. Its matching antigen is unknown. Sample time point: persistent/refractory GD, antithyroid drugs over 5 years with positive TRAb. Generation of the TCR library employed RNA extracted from PBMCs. The authors drew patients from an endocrinology department in Xi'an, China. This entry is derived from a study of regulatory T cells in long-lasting Graves disease. Whole-study context: Patients met the persistent Graves' disease definition after over 5 years of antithyroid drugs with positive TSH receptor antibodies. Findings and limits, study-wide: More public clonotypes were shared by persistent patients (around 2,500) than by new patients (roughly 970).

The TCR beta library used iRepertoire HTBI primers with Arm-PCR amplification of CDR3. MiXCR was run by TCRdb on the multiplex PCR reads, yielding one entry per CDR3 protein. The sample carries 400,000 to 500,000 distinct CDR3 sequences, around a fifth recorded once. Germline V gene data show CDR1 as MNHNS and CDR2 as SASEGT. V was clipped by 7 bases and J by 2 bases, with 11 bases between them. The CDR3 covers 14 residues. The sample consisted of peripheral blood mononuclear cells (PBMCs), taken when the disease was refractory, from a patient treated with antithyroid drugs. The clonotype originates from a female donor with Graves disease. The chain has TRBV6-1 and TRBJ2-2; D is unclear. CDR3 sequence: CASIGRVNTGELFF. CDR3 nucleotide sequence: TGTGCCAGCATCGGAAGAGTCAACACCGGGGAGCTGTTTTTT.